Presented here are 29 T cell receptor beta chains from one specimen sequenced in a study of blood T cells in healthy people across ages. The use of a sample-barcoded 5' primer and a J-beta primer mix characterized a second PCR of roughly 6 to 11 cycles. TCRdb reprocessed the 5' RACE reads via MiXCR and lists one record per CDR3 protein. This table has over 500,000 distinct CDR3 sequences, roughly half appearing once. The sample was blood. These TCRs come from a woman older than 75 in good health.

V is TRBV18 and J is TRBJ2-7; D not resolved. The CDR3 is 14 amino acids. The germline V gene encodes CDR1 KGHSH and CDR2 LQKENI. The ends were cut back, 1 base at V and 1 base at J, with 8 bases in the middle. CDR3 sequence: CASSPRSRSYEQYF. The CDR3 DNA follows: TGTGCCAGCTCACCACGGAGCCGGTCCTACGAGCAGTACTTC.

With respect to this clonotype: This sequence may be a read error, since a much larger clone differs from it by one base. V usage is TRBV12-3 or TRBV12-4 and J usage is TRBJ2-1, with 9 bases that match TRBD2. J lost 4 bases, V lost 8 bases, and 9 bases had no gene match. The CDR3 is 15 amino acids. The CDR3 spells CASREIAGVYNEQFF. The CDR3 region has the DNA TGTGCCAGCCGGGAGATAGCGGGGGTTTACAATGAGCAGTTCTTC.

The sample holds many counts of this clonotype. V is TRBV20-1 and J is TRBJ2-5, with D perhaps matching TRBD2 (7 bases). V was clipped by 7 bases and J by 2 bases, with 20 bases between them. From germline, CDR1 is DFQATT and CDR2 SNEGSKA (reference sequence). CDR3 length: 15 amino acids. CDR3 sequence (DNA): TGCAGTGTCGAAGCGCGGGGGCGAGCGCAAGAGACCCAGTACTTC. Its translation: CSVEARGRAQETQYF.

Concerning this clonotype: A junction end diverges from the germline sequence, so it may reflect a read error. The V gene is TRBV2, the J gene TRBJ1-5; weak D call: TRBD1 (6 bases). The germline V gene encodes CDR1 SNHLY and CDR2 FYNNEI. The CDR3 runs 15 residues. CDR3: CANSASLGGNQPQHF. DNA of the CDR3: TGTGCCAACAGTGCGAGCCTAGGGGGTAATCAGCCCCAGCATTTT. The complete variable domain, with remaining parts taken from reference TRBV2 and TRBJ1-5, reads EPEVTQTPSHQVTQMGQEVILRCVPISNHLYFYWYRQILGQKVEFLVSFYNNEISEKSEIFDDQFSVERPDGSNFTLKIRSTKLEDSAMYFCANSASLGGNQPQHFGDGTRLSIL.

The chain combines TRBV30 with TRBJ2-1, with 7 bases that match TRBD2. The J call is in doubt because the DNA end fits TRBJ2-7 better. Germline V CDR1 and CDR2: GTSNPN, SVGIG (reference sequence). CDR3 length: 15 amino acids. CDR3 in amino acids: CAWSVGLADYNEQYF. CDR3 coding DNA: TGTGCCTGGAGTGTTGGGCTAGCGGACTACAATGAGCAGTACTTC.

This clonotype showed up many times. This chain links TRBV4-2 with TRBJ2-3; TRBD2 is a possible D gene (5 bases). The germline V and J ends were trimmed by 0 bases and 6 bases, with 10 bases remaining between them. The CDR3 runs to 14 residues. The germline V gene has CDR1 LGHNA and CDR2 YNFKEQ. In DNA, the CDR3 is TGTGCCAGCAGCCAAGATCACCGGAGGGATACGCAGTATTTT. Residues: CASSQDHRRDTQYF.

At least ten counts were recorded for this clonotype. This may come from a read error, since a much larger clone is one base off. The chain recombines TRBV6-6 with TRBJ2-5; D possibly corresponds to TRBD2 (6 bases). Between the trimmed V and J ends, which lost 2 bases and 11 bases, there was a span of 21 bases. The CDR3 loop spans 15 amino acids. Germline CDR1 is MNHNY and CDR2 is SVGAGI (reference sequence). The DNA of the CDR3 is TGTGCCAGCAGTTACGTCGGCGGGGCCAGCAATGAGCAGTACTTC. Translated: CASSYVGGASNEQYF.

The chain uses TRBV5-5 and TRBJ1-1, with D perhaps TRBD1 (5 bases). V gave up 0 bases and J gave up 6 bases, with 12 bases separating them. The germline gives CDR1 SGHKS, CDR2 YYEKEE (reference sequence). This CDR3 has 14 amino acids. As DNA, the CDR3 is TGTGCCAGCAGCTTGGGTGGGGGTCGGTCTGAAGCTTTCTTT. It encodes CASSLGGGRSEAFF.

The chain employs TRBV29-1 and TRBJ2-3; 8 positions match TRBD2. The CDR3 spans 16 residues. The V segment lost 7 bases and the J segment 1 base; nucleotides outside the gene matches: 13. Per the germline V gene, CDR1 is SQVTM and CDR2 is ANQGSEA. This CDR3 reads CSDISGSGSGTDTQYF. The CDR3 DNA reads TGCAGCGACATCTCAGGGAGCGGGAGCGGCACAGATACGCAGTATTTT.

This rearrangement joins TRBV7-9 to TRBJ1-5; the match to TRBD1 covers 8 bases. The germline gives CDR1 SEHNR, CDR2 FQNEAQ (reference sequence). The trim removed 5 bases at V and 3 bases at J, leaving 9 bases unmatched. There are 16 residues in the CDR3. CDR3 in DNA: TGTGCCAGCAGCCAGGGACAGGCCTCCCCCAATCAGCCCCAGCATTTT. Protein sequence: CASSQGQASPNQPQHF.

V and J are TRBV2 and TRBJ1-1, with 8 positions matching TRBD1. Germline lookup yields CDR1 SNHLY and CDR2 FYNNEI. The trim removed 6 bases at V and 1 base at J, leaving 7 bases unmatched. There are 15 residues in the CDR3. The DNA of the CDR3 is TGTGCCAGCAGCTTGACAGGGGACCCGAACACTGAAGCTTTCTTT. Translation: CASSLTGDPNTEAFF.

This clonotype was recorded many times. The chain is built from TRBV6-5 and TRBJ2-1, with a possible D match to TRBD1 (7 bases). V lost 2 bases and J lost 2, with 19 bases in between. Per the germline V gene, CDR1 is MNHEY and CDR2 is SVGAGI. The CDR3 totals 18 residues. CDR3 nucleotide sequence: TGTGCCAGCAGTTACCACCGGACAGGACGGGAGACCTACAATGAGCAGTTCTTC. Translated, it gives CASSYHRTGRETYNEQFF.

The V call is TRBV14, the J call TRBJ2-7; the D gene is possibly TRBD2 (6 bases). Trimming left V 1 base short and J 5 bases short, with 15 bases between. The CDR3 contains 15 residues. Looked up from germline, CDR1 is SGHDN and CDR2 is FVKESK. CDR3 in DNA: TGTGCCAGCAGCCAAGCGCGGGGCCAATTCCACGAGCAGTACTTC. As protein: CASSQARGQFHEQYF.

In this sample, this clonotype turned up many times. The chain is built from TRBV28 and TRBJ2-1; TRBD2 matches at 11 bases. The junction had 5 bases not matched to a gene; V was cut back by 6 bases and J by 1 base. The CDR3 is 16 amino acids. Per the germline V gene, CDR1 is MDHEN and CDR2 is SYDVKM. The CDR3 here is CASRSLAGGSYNEQFF. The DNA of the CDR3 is TGTGCCAGCAGGAGTCTAGCGGGAGGATCCTACAATGAGCAGTTCTTC.

The CDR3 protein is CASRRGDIQYF. DNA of the CDR3: TGTGCCAGCAGAAGGGGGGACATTCAGTACTTC. The chain joins TRBV27 to TRBJ2-4, with D tentatively TRBD1 or TRBD2 (6 bases each). Deletions cut 6 bases from V and 8 bases from J, with 8 bases between. Germline CDR1 and CDR2: MNHEY and SMNVEV (reference sequence). The CDR3 consists of 11 residues.

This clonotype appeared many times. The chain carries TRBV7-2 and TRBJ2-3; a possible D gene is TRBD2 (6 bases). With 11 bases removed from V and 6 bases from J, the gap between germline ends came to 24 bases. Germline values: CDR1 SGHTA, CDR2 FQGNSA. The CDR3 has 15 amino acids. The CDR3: CAPACCGDSQDTQYF. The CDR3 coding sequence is TGTGCCCCGGCTTGCTGCGGGGATTCCCAGGATACGCAGTATTTT.

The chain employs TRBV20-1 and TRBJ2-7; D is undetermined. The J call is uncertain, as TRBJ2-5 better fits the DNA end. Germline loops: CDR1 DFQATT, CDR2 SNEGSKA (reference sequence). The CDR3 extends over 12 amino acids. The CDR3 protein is CSARVGEETQYF. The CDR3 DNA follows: TGCAGTGCTAGAGTTGGGGAAGAGACCCAGTACTTC.

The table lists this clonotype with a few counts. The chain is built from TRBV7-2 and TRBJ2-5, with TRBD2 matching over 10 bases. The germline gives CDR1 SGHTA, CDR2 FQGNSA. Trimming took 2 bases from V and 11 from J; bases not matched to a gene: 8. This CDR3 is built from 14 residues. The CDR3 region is CASSLPAGGPLQYF. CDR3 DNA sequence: TGTGCCAGCAGCTTACCAGCGGGAGGGCCTCTGCAGTACTTC.

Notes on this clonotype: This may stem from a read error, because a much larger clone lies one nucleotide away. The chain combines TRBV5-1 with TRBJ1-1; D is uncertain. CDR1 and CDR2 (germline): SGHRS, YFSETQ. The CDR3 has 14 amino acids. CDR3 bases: TGCGCCAGCAGCTTGGCCTTAGGGAACATTGAAGCTTTCTTT. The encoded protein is CASSLALGNIEAFF.

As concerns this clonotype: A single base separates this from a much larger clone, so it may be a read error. CDR3 nucleotide sequence: TGCGCCAGCAGCTTGAGAGTCAGGGGGGCTGGCTACACCTTC. Translation: CASSLRVRGAGYTF. The chain joins TRBV5-1 to TRBJ1-2; TRBD1 agrees at 7 bases. The germline V gene encodes CDR1 SGHRS and CDR2 YFSETQ. The ends lost 1 base at V and 7 bases at J; junction bases unmatched: 7. This CDR3 is built from 14 residues.

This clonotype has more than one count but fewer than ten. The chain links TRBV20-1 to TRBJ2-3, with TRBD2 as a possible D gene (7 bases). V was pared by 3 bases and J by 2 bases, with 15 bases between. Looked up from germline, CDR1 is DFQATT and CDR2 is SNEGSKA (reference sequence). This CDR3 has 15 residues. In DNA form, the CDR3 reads TGCAGTGCTAGCCCGCTCGGGGGGCCCACAGATACGCAGTATTTT. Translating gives CSASPLGGPTDTQYF.

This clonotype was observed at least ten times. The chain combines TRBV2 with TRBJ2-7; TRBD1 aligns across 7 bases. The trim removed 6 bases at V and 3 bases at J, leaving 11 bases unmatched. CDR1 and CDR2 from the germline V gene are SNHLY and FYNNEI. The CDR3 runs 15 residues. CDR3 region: CASSLGQTTYYEQYF. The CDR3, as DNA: TGTGCCAGCAGCCTGGGACAGACTACCTACTACGAGCAGTACTTC.

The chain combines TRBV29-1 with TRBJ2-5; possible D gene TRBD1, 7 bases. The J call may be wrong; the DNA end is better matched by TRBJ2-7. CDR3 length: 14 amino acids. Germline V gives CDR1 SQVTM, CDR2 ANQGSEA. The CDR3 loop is CSVGVQGGNDEQYF. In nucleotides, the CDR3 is TGCAGCGTTGGAGTTCAGGGGGGTAACGACGAGCAGTACTTC.

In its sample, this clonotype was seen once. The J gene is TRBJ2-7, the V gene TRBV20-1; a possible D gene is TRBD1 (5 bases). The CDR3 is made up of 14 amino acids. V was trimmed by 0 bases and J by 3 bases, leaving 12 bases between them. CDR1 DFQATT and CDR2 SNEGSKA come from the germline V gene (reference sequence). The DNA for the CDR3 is TGCAGTGCTAGAGACGGAGCAGGGAACTACGAGCAGTACTTC. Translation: CSARDGAGNYEQYF.

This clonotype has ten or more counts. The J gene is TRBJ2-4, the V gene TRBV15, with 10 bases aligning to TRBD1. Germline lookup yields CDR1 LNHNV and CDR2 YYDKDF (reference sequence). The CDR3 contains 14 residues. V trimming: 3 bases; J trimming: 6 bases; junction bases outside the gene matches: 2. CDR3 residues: CATSRDRGTNIQYF. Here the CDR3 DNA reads TGTGCCACCAGCAGGGACAGGGGGACAAACATTCAGTACTTC.

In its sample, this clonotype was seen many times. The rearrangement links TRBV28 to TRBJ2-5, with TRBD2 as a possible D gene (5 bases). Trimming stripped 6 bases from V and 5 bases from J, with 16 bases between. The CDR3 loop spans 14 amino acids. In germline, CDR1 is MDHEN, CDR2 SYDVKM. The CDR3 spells CASSRASNPETQYF. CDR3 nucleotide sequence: TGTGCCAGCAGCCGAGCTAGCAATCCGGAGACCCAGTACTTC.

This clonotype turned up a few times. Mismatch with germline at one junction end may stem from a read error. The CDR3, as DNA: TGTGCCAGCAGGGGCTCCCACAATGAGCAGTTCTTC. This translates into CASRGSHNEQFF. This chain links TRBV2 with TRBJ2-1; D call uncertain. Germline CDR1 and CDR2: SNHLY and FYNNEI. This CDR3 has 12 residues. Full variable domain (missing parts from reference TRBV2 and TRBJ2-1): EPEVTQTPSHQVTQMGQEVILRCVPISNHLYFYWYRQILGQKVEFLVSFYNNEISEKSEIFDDQFSVERPDGSNFTLKIRSTKLEDSAMYFCASRGSHNEQFFGPGTRLTVL.

The CDR3 protein is CASSLRPDSSYNEQFF. The CDR3 DNA follows: TGTGCCAGCAGCTTACGACCTGATAGCTCCTACAATGAGCAGTTCTTC. V is TRBV11-3 and J is TRBJ2-1; D unclear. CDR1 SGHNT and CDR2 YENEEA come from the germline V gene. The CDR3 is made up of 16 amino acids. The V end was cut by 2 bases, the J end by 0 bases, with 11 bases between. Drawing the rest from reference TRBV11-3 and TRBJ2-1, the complete variable domain is EAGVVQSPRYKIIEKKQPVAFWCNPISGHNTLYWYLQNLGQGPELLIRYENEEAVDDSQLPKDRFSAERLKGVDSTLKIQPAELGDSAVYLCASSLRPDSSYNEQFFGPGTRLTVL.

The DNA for the CDR3 is TGCGCCAGCAGCCAAGATGGTCGCCTAGCGAACCAAGAGACCCAGTACTTC. It translates to CASSQDGRLANQETQYF. The rearrangement joins TRBV4-3 to TRBJ2-5; perhaps TRBD2 as D (6 bases). Trimming stripped 0 bases from V and 0 bases from J, with 14 bases between. The length of the CDR3 is 17 residues. In germline, CDR1 is LGHNA, CDR2 YSLEER.